The 19 T cell receptor beta chains given below trace back to one sample, sequenced in a study of identical twins. TCRdb used MiXCR to reprocess the 5' RACE reads, holding one entry per CDR3 protein. The table has 200,000 to 250,000 distinct CDR3 sequences, about an eighth seen once; the top ten hold 4%. These same data were also listed under a study on yellow fever vaccine responses in identical twins.

Sequencing input: memory (CD45RO+) T cells sorted from blood. Every receptor here comes from a woman younger than 30 in good health.

This clonotype has ten or more counts. The genes are TRBV4-3 and TRBJ2-7; 12 bases are a match to TRBD1. This CDR3 spans 16 amino acids. Per the germline V gene, CDR1 is LGHNA and CDR2 is YSLEER. The junction had 5 bases not matched to a gene; V was cut back by 0 bases and J by 5 bases. In nucleotides, the CDR3 is TGCGCCAGCAGCCAAGATTCCGGGACAGGGGGCAACGAGCAGTACTTC. Protein: CASSQDSGTGGNEQYF.

This chain links TRBV6-5 with TRBJ2-1; 9 bases match TRBD2. Germline V gene sequence: CDR1 MNHEY, CDR2 SVGAGI. CDR3 length: 15 amino acids. The J segment lost 6 bases and the V segment lost 7 bases, leaving 10 bases of the junction unmatched. The CDR3 DNA sequence: TGTGCCAGCATTAGGGGCGGGGGGGCGCGCAATGAGCAGTTCTTC. Its protein product is CASIRGGGARNEQFF.

This clonotype occurred many times. The rearrangement links TRBV5-1 to TRBJ2-7; weak D call: TRBD2 (6 bases). V lost 3 bases to trimming and J lost 1 base, with 14 bases between them. CDR3 length: 15 amino acids. The germline V gene encodes CDR1 SGHRS and CDR2 YFSETQ. The CDR3 region is CASSWGVDSSYEQYF. The CDR3 nucleotides read TGCGCCAGCAGCTGGGGGGTCGACAGTTCCTACGAGCAGTACTTC.

In its sample, this clonotype was seen a few times. The CDR3 DNA sequence: TGTGCCAGCTCACCTTCACCACCCCTTCGCGGAGCGAACACCGGGGAGCTGTTTTTT. Amino acid sequence: CASSPSPPLRGANTGELFF. The V and J genes are TRBV18 and TRBJ2-2; the D is unclear. V gave up 3 bases and J gave up 0 bases, with 20 bases separating them. The CDR3 consists of 19 residues. Germline V gene sequence: CDR1 KGHSH, CDR2 LQKENI.

The genes are TRBV6-1 and TRBJ2-1; 8 bases line up with TRBD2. V lost 6 bases and J lost 0; bases outside the gene matches: 4. CDR1 is MNHNS and CDR2 is SASEGT in the germline V gene. The CDR3 extends over 15 amino acids. This chain's CDR3 is CASRRGTSSYNEQFF. The CDR3 nucleotides are TGTGCCAGCAGACGCGGGACTAGCTCCTACAATGAGCAGTTCTTC.

This chain uses TRBV10-3 with TRBJ1-5; D possibly corresponds to TRBD1 (6 bases). Trimming took off 3 bases at V and 7 bases at J, with 13 bases between the two ends. CDR1 ENHRY and CDR2 SYGVKD come from the germline V gene. This CDR3 spans 14 amino acids. In DNA form, the CDR3 reads TGTGCCATCAGTGATTCGAAGGGGGAACAGCCCCAGCATTTT. Residues: CAISDSKGEQPQHF.

This chain connects TRBV5-3 to TRBJ2-7, with D possibly matching TRBD1 (6 bases). TRBV5-3 is an ORF, with its function uncertain. V was cut by 8 bases and J by 4 bases, with 16 bases left in between. The CDR3 consists of 13 residues. CDR3: CARGLGQGYEQYF. As DNA, the CDR3 is TGTGCCAGGGGCTTGGGGCAGGGGTACGAGCAGTACTTC.

The gene calls are TRBV5-1 and TRBJ2-1, with TRBD2 matching 7 bases. The germline CDR1 and CDR2 sequences are SGHRS and YFSETQ. The CDR3 consists of 16 residues. Trimming took 4 bases from V and 4 from J; bases not matched to a gene: 11. CDR3 nucleotides: TGCGCCAGCAGCCTGACCGCTAGCGGCCGTTACAATGAGCAGTTCTTC. Protein: CASSLTASGRYNEQFF.

This clonotype showed up many times. This chain uses TRBV5-6 with TRBJ2-5; D is tentatively TRBD1 or TRBD2 (7 bases each). The V gene's germline CDR1 is SGHDT and CDR2 YYEEEE. CDR3 length: 16 residues. Trimming shortened V by 3 bases and J by 4 bases, and 19 bases separated the two germline ends. CDR3 sequence: CASSWGGQIKGETQYF. The CDR3 DNA follows: TGTGCCAGCAGCTGGGGGGGACAGATTAAGGGAGAGACCCAGTACTTC.

The rearrangement joins TRBV28 to TRBJ2-3, with D perhaps given as TRBD1 or TRBD2 (5 bases each). This CDR3 region has 14 residues. Germline values: CDR1 MDHEN, CDR2 SYDVKM. V lost 7 bases and J 0 bases, leaving 11 bases between the germline ends. CDR3 loop: CASKPGLSTDTQYF. The CDR3 DNA is TGTGCCAGCAAACCGGGGCTTAGCACAGATACGCAGTATTTT.

In this sample, this clonotype turned up many times. The chain couples TRBV7-2 to TRBJ2-2; 10 nucleotides match TRBD2. Germline V CDR1 and CDR2: SGHTA, FQGNSA. The V segment lost 1 base and the J segment 1 base; nucleotides outside the gene matches: 0. The CDR3 is 16 residues long. Here the CDR3 DNA reads TGTGCCAGCAGCTTAGTAGCGGGGGGGAACACCGGGGAGCTGTTTTTT. Encoded protein: CASSLVAGGNTGELFF.

Worth noting for this clonotype: This may be a read error: a much more frequent sequence differs by one nucleotide. The chain carries TRBV7-6 and TRBJ2-5; D gene unclear. Between the trimmed V and J ends, which lost 4 bases and 2 bases, there was a span of 8 bases. CDR1 is SGHVS, CDR2 FNYEAQ, per germline. The CDR3 loop spans 13 amino acids. The CDR3 spells CASSSVVQETQYF. CDR3 nucleotides: TGTGCCAGCAGCTCAGTGGTTCAAGAGACCCAGTACTTC.

This clonotype has a handful of counts. The chain uses TRBV3-1 and TRBJ2-5; TRBD1 aligns across 8 bases. CDR3 size: 14 residues. From germline, CDR1 is LGHDT and CDR2 YNNKEL (reference sequence). V gave up 4 bases and J gave up 5 bases; unmatched junction bases: 6. The CDR3 region is CASSLSRGPETQYF. CDR3 bases: TGTGCCAGCAGCCTCTCCAGGGGGCCCGAGACCCAGTACTTC.

This clonotype turned up a few times. J is TRBJ1-2 and V is TRBV6-2 or TRBV6-3; D is ambiguous. V lost 0 bases, J lost 6 bases, and 8 bases lay in between. There are 13 residues in the CDR3. Germline V lookup: CDR1 MNHEY, CDR2 SVGEGT. CDR3 bases: TGTGCCAGCAGTTACTCGGAGGTGGATGGCTACACCTTC. It is translated as CASSYSEVDGYTF.

The chain combines TRBV5-6 with TRBJ2-4, with TRBD2 matching 7 bases. The V and J ends lost 0 bases and 0 bases, in that order; junction bases with no gene match: 9. This CDR3 contains 18 residues. Germline V lookup: CDR1 SGHDT, CDR2 YYEEEE. CDR3 amino acids: CASSLAGGGVIAKNIQYF. As DNA, the CDR3 is TGTGCCAGCAGCTTGGCCGGTGGGGGGGTAATAGCCAAAAACATTCAGTACTTC. The full variable domain, with the rest looked up from reference TRBV5-6 and TRBJ2-4, is DAGVTQSPTHLIKTRGQQVTLRCSPKSGHDTVSWYQQALGQGPQFIFQYYEEEERQRGNFPDRFSGHQFPNYSSELNVNALLLGDSALYLCASSLAGGGVIAKNIQYFGAGTRLSVL.

This clonotype came up a few times. The CDR3 bases are TGTGCCAGCAGTCGGGAGGGAAGCTCCTACAATGAGCAGTTCTTC. Protein: CASSREGSSYNEQFF. The chain is built from TRBV6-2 or TRBV6-3 and TRBJ2-1, with 8 nucleotides matching TRBD2. The CDR3 runs to 15 residues. CDR1 and CDR2 (germline): MNHEY, SVGEGT. V lost 5 bases and J lost 0; bases outside the gene matches: 3.

This clonotype was found a few times. V is TRBV4-1 and J is TRBJ2-6, with no clear D. With 0 bases removed from V and 0 bases from J, the gap between germline ends came to 9 bases. The CDR3 contains 17 residues. Germline assignment: CDR1 MGHRA and CDR2 YSYEKL. This chain's CDR3 is CASSQEPALSGANVLTF. The CDR3 DNA reads TGCGCCAGCAGCCAAGAGCCAGCCCTCTCTGGGGCCAACGTCCTGACTTTC.

The chain couples TRBV18 to TRBJ2-3; D might be TRBD1 (6 bases). Germline assignment: CDR1 KGHSH and CDR2 LQKENI. The CDR3 totals 13 residues. The V end was cut by 6 bases, the J end by 4 bases, with 11 bases between. DNA of the CDR3: TGTGCCAGCTCCAATGACAGGTCAGATACGCAGTATTTT. This gives the protein CASSNDRSDTQYF. The variable domain in full, completed from reference TRBV18 and TRBJ2-3, reads NAGVMQNPRHLVRRRGQEARLRCSPMKGHSHVYWYRQLPEEGLKFMVYLQKENIIDESGMPKERFSAEFPKEGPSILRIQQVVRGDSAAYFCASSNDRSDTQYFGPGTRLTVL.

At least ten counts were recorded for this clonotype. The chain joins TRBV5-1 to TRBJ2-1, with 14 bases that match TRBD2. CDR1 and CDR2 from the germline V gene are SGHRS and YFSETQ. The CDR3 covers 14 residues. The junction had 3 bases not matched to a gene; V was cut back by 5 bases and J by 8 bases. CDR3 sequence (DNA): TGCGCCAGCAGGACTAGCGGGGGGGACTATGAGCAGTTCTTC. Protein product: CASRTSGGDYEQFF.